Only a few counts were recorded for the clone carrying this T cell receptor beta chain. The antigen is unknown. The sample originates from a study of beta chain features in type 1 diabetes. Study-wide results and caveats: It was possible that PCR favored shorter templates, equally so in patients and controls.

The CDR3 contains 15 residues. Germline values: CDR1 MNHNY, CDR2 SVGAGI (reference sequence). Germline trimming cut 11 bases from V and 2 bases from J; bases unmatched to any gene: 9. Isolated RNA was reverse transcribed in full, so expressed TCRB transcripts were sequenced. Clones were read by immunoSEQ multiplex PCR, and TCRdb kept only the in-frame ones, dropping some. Of 150,000 or so clones listed, roughly 10% were seen once; the top ten hold approximately 0.69%. Donors underwent one heparinised blood draw, about 120 mL on average. CD4+ naive, central memory, regulatory and stem cell-like memory subsets were isolated by sorting on CD45RO/CCR7/CD25/CD127/CD95/CD27.

The specimen sequenced was central memory CD4+ T cells from blood. The TCR originated in a woman aged 35 to 49 in good health. The rearrangement links TRBV6-6 to TRBJ2-6; 7 nucleotides agree with TRBD1. The DNA for the CDR3 is TGTGCCTGCCTGACAGGGCTCCCTGGGGCCAACGTCCTGACTTTC. It translates to CACLTGLPGANVLTF.